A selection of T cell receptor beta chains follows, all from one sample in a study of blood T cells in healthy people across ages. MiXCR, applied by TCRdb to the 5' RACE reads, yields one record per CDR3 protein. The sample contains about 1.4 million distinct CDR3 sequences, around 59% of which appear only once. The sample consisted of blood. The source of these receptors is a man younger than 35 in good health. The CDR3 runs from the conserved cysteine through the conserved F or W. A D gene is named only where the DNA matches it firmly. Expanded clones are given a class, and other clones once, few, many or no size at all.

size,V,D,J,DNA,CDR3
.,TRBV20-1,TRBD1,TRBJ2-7,TGCAGTGCACCGGGACAGGGGGTTTACGAGCAGTACTTC,CSAPGQGVYEQYF
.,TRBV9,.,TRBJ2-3,TGTGCCAGCAGTCCCGAGCCGGGTACGCAGTATTTT,CASSPEPGTQYF
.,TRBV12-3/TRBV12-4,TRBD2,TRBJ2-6,TGTGCCAGCACCTCTATAGGAGCGGGACTTCCAACGGGGGCCAACGTCCTGACTTTC,CASTSIGAGLPTGANVLTF
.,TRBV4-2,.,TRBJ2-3,TGTGCCAGCAGCCCAGCGCCCACAGATACGCAGTATTTT,CASSPAPTDTQYF
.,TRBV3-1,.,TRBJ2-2,TGTGCCAGCAGCCAAGGGGGCATCCCCTCCGGGGAGCTGTTTTTT,CASSQGGIPSGELFF
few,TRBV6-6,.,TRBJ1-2,TGTGCCAGCAGTTATTCCCGCCAGCCAATTAACTATGGCTACACCTTC,CASSYSRQPINYGYTF
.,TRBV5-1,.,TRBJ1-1,TGCGCCAGCAGCTTGGCCGGACACTCGAACACTGAAGCTTTCTTT,CASSLAGHSNTEAFF
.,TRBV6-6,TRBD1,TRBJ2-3,TGTGCCAGCAGCATTGACAGGGTTGGCCCAGATACGCAGTATTTT,CASSIDRVGPDTQYF
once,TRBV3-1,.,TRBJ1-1,TGTGCCAGCAGCAAGATAACACCGACCATGAACACTGAAGCTTTCTTT,CASSKITPTMNTEAFF
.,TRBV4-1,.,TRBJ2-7,TGCGCCAGCAGCCAGACCCCGACCGAGACCTACGAGCAGTACTTC,CASSQTPTETYEQYF
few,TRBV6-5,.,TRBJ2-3,TGTGCCAGCAACCAGTACAATGGGCCACACACAGATACGCAGTATTTT,CASNQYNGPHTDTQYF
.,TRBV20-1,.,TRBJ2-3,TGCAGTGCTAGTTTTGGGAGAACGACAGATACGCAGTATTTT,CSASFGRTTDTQYF
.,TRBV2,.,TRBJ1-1,TGTGCCAGCACCACCAAGACGACACAGAACACTGAAGCTTTCTTT,CASTTKTTQNTEAFF
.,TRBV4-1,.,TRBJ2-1,TGCGCCAGCAGCCCTAATGGCGATGAGCAGTTCTTC,CASSPNGDEQFF
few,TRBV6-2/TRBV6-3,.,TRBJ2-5,TGTGCCAGCAGTTCGGGACGGGTAGAGCAAGAGACCCAGTACTTC,CASSSGRVEQETQYF
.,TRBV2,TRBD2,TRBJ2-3,TGTGCCAGCAGTGACGAGCGGGGCCTCACAGATACGCAGTATTTT,CASSDERGLTDTQYF
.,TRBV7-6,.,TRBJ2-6,TGTGCCAGCAGCTTAGTCTTGGACACCCACTCTGGGGCCAACGTCCTGACTTTC,CASSLVLDTHSGANVLTF
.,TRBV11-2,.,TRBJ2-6,TGTGCCAGCAGCTTGGTTCCCCTGCACTCTGGGGCCAACGTCCTGACTTTC,CASSLVPLHSGANVLTF
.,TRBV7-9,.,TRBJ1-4,TGTGCCAGCAGCTCCGAGGGGCGGTCTGAAAAACTGTTTTTT,CASSSEGRSEKLFF
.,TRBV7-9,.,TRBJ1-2,TGTGCCAGCAGCTTAGCAAAAGGTCCTGCGGGGAAGGTCGGTGGCTACACCTTC,CASSLAKGPAGKVGGYTF
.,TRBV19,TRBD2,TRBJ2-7,TGTGCCAGTAGTCCAGCGGGAGGTTACGGGCAGTACTTC,CASSPAGGYGQYF
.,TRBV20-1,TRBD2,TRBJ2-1,TGCAGTGCTAGCTTGCTAGCGGGAGGATACTACAATGAGCAGTTCTTC,CSASLLAGGYYNEQFF
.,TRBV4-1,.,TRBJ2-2,TGCGCCAGCAGCCATGCGTGGGCGACCGGGGAGCTGTTTTTT,CASSHAWATGELFF
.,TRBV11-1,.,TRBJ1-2,TGCGCCAGCAGCTTGGAGGAGGGGGTCTATGGCTACACCTTC,CASSLEEGVYGYTF
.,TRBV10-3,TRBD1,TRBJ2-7,TGTGCCATCAGTGAATCGGACAGGGTCGGGTACGAGCAGTACTTC,CAISESDRVGYEQYF
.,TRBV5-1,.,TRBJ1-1,TGCGCCAGCAGCTTGTCATCGGGACTTAAGAACACTGAAGCTTTCTTT,CASSLSSGLKNTEAFF
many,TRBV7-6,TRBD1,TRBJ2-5,TGTGCCAGCAGCTTAGGGACAGGCGCCCAAGATACCCAGTACTTC,CASSLGTGAQDTQYF
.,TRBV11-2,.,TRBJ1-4,TGTGCCAGCAGCTTACACCGGGGAACAGGGATTAATGAAAAACTGTTTTTT,CASSLHRGTGINEKLFF
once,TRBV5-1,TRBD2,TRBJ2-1,TGCGCCAGCAGGAGGAGCGGGAGTAACAATGAGCAGTTCTTC,CASRRSGSNNEQFF
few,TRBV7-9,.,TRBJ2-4,TGTGCCAGCAGCTTGGAAACGGGGGTACAGTACTTC,CASSLETGVQYF
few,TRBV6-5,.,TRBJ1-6,TGTGCCAGCAGTCGTGGACAGAATAATTCACCCCTCCACTTT,CASSRGQNNSPLHF
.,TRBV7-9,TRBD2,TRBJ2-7,TGTGCCAGCATCAGCGGGAGGGGCCACGAGCAGTACTTC,CASISGRGHEQYF
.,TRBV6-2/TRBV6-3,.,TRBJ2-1,TGTGCCAGCAGTCTAGACGGGGTTTCACCCAATGAGCAGTTCTTC,CASSLDGVSPNEQFF
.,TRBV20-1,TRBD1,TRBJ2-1,TGCAGTGCACATGACCCGGGACAGGCGATCTACAATGAGCAGTTCTTC,CSAHDPGQAIYNEQFF
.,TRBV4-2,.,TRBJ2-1,TGTGCCAGCAGTTCGAAATACAATGAGCAGTTCTTC,CASSSKYNEQFF
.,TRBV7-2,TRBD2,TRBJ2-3,TGTGCCAGCAGCCCCCCGGGACTAGCGGGAGGAGATACGCAGTATTTT,CASSPPGLAGGDTQYF
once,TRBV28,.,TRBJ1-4,TGTGCCAGCAGACATCAGGCATCATCTGAAAAACTGTTTTTT,CASRHQASSEKLFF
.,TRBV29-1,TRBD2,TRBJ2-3,TGCAGCGTTGAACGGCTAGCGGGAGTGTTGGTGGGTACAGATACGCAGTATTTT,CSVERLAGVLVGTDTQYF
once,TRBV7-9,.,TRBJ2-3,TGTGCCAGCAGCTCAACTCTCCGGGGGCAAGATACGCAGTATTTT,CASSSTLRGQDTQYF
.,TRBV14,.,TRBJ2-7,TGTGCCAGCAGCCAAGATCGCCCAGGCGAGCAGTACTTC,CASSQDRPGEQYF
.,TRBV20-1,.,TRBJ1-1,TGCAGTGCAACCACAGATGCTAATGAAGCTTTCTTT,CSATTDANEAFF
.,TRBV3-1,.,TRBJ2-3,TGTGCCAGCAGCCAAGATCCGCTAGCTGCAGATACGCAGTATTTT,CASSQDPLAADTQYF
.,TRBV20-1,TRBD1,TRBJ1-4,TGCAGTGCTAGCCAGACAGGGGACGCAACTAATGAAAAACTGTTTTTT,CSASQTGDATNEKLFF
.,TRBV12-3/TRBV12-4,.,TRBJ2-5,TGTGCCAGCAGTCAGACGGGGTCGGGTTTAGAGACCCAGTACTTC,CASSQTGSGLETQYF
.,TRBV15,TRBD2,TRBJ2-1,TGTGCCACCAGCAGAGATCTCACTAGCGGGAACAATGAGCAGTTCTTC,CATSRDLTSGNNEQFF
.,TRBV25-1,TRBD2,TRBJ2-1,TGTGCCAGCGGTGATGAGACTAGCGGATATTCCAGTGAGCAGTTCTTC,CASGDETSGYSSEQFF
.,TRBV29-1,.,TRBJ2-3,TGCAGCGTTGAAGATCCCCGCACAGATACGCAGTATTTT,CSVEDPRTDTQYF
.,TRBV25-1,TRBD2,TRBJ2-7,TGTGCCAGCAGTGAATCGGCTAGCGGGAGGGAGCTTGTCTACGAGCAGTACTTC,CASSESASGRELVYEQYF
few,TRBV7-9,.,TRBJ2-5,TGTGCCAGCAGCTTCCGGCAGCCAGAGACCCAGTACTTC,CASSFRQPETQYF
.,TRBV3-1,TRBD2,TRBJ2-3,TGTGCCAGCAGCCAAGCAGCGGGAGGCACAGATACGCAGTATTTT,CASSQAAGGTDTQYF
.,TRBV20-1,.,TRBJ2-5,TGCAGTGCTAGAGATGGGCTAGCGAGAATTCAAGAGACCCAGTACTTC,CSARDGLARIQETQYF
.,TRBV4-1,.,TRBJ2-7,TGCGCCAGCAGCCAAGACTGGGGGCTAGGCTACGAGCAGTACTTC,CASSQDWGLGYEQYF
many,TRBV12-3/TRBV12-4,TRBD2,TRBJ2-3,TGTGCCAGCAGTACGACTAGCGGGGGGCCCTCAGATACGCAGTATTTT,CASSTTSGGPSDTQYF
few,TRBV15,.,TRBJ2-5,TGTGCCACCAGCAGAGATCGAAGATCCCAAGAGACCCAGTACTTC,CATSRDRRSQETQYF
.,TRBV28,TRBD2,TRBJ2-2,TGTGCCAGCAGTTCGGCCCGACTAGCGGGGGGGCGAGTTGACGGGGAGCTGTTTTTT,CASSSARLAGGRVDGELFF